The clone carrying this T cell receptor (beta chain) was found many times. This sample stems from a study of regulatory T cells in long-lasting Graves disease. V trimming: 5 bases; J trimming: 4 bases; junction bases outside the gene matches: 5. The CDR3 length is 13 residues. Germline values: CDR1 SGHRS, CDR2 YFSETQ. Time point: persistent/refractory GD, antithyroid drugs over 5 years with positive TRAb. Extracted PBMC RNA gave rise to the TCR library. In building TCR beta libraries, iRepertoire HTBI primers were used together with Arm-PCR of CDR3 regions. TCRdb ran MiXCR on the multiplex PCR reads and lists one entry per CDR3 protein. The sample lists approximately 470,000 distinct CDR3 sequences, more than 20% seen once, with approximately 7.8% in the top ten.

Sequences were derived from peripheral blood mononuclear cells (PBMCs), sampled when the disease was refractory, from a patient treated with antithyroid drugs. This TCR was sampled from a female donor with Graves disease. This chain connects TRBV5-1 to TRBJ1-1, with TRBD1 matching 7 bases. The CDR3 DNA reads TGCGCCAGCAGAACTGACAGGGCCACTGAAGCTTTCTTT. Translating it yields CASRTDRATEAFF.